This T cell receptor beta chain was obtained from a study of T cells in Graves' hyperthyroidism and ophthalmopathy. TCR beta CDR3 regions were amplified from RNA. First-round RT-PCR targeting the TCR CDR3 was performed with the HTBI primer set. MiXCR was run by TCRdb on the multiplex PCR reads, yielding one entry per CDR3 protein. Of 600,000 to 750,000 distinct CDR3 sequences listed, around a sixth are singletons. This clonotype was detected many times. CDR1 and CDR2 (germline): DFQATT, SNEGSKA (reference sequence). The ends were cut back, 0 bases at V and 2 bases at J, with 10 bases in the middle. The CDR3 runs to 14 residues.

This receptor was identified in a man aged 45-60 years with Graves' hyperthyroidism. The chain combines TRBV20-1 with TRBJ1-1; TRBD1 might be the D (5 bases). Sequences were obtained from blood. The CDR3 sequence is CSARDGDLNTEAFF. The CDR3, as DNA: TGCAGTGCTAGAGATGGGGACCTTAACACTGAAGCTTTCTTT.